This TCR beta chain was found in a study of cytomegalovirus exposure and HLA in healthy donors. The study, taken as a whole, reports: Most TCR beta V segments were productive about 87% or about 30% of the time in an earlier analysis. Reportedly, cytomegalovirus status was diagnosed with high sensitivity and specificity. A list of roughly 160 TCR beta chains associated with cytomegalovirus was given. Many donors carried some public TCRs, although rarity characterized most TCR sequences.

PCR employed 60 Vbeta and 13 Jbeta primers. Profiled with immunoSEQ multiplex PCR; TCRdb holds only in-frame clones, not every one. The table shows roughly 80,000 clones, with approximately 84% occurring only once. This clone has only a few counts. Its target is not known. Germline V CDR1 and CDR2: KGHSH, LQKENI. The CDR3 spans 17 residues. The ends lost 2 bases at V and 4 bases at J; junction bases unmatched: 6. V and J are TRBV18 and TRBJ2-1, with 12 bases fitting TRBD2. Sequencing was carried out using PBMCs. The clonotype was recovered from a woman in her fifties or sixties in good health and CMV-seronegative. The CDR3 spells CASSPVTSGRKYNEQFF. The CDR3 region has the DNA TGTGCCAGCTCACCAGTAACTAGCGGGAGGAAGTACAATGAGCAGTTCTTC.